This record looks at one T cell receptor beta chain sequence and its context. This table comes from immunoSEQ multiplex PCR, and its TCRdb copy is limited to in-frame clones, with some not included. Of roughly 410,000 clones listed, about 90% are singletons. V lost 2 bases to trimming and J lost 3 bases, with 8 bases between them. The CDR3 is 13 residues long. Germline lookup yields CDR1 SGHRS and CDR2 YFSETQ. Patients in Seattle were enrolled during active infection, then followed longitudinally. These data belong to a study of blood T cell repertoires in COVID-19. This clonotype was obtained from a woman in her sixties or seventies with COVID-19, enrolled during active disease. The gene calls are TRBV5-1 and TRBJ1-1; the D gene is possibly TRBD1 (6 bases). The sample consisted of peripheral blood. CDR3 residues: CASSLTGYTEAFF. CDR3 sequence (DNA): TGCGCCAGCAGCTTAACAGGGTACACTGAAGCTTTCTTT. Full variable domain (missing parts from reference TRBV5-1 and TRBJ1-1): KAGVTQTPRYLIKTRGQQVTLSCSPISGHRSVSWYQQTPGQGLQFLFEYFSETQRNKGNFPGRFSGRQFSNSRSEMNVSTLELGDSALYLCASSLTGYTEAFFGQGTRLTVV.